This T cell receptor (beta chain) was captured in a study of cytomegalovirus exposure and HLA in healthy donors. Study-level points and caveats: Per a later analysis, about 15,000 TCR beta sequences showed association with HLA alleles at 0.05 false discovery rate.

V lost 4 bases to trimming and J lost 3 bases; unmatched junction nucleotides: 4. The CDR3 length is 14 residues. The germline CDR1 and CDR2 sequences are SGHRS and YFSETQ. With 60 Vbeta and 13 Jbeta primers, the PCR was carried out. Clones were sequenced by immunoSEQ multiplex PCR, and TCRdb holds only the in-frame ones, with some missing. The sample consists of 35,000 to 50,000 clones, about 70% of them appearing once. In regard to this clone: Its target is unknown.

This rearrangement joins TRBV5-1 to TRBJ2-7, with 10 bases aligning to TRBD1. This clonotype was obtained from a man aged 35 to 55 in good health and CMV-seronegative. Sequences were obtained from PBMCs. DNA of the CDR3: TGCGCCAGCAGCCCCCGGGACAGGGGCTACGAGCAGTACTTC. This codes for CASSPRDRGYEQYF.